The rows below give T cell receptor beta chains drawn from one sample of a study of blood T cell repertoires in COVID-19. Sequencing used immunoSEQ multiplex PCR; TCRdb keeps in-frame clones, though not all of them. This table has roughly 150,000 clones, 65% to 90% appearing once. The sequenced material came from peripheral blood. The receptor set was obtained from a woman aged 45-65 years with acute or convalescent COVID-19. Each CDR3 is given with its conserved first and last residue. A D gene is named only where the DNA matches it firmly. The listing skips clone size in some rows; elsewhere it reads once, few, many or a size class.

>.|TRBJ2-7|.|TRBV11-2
TGTGCCAGCGGACGGGGGTCCGAGCAGTACTTC
CASGRGSEQYF
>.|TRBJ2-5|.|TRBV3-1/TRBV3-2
TGTGCCAGCAGCCAAGGACTGCTGTACCAAGAGACCCAGTACTTC
CASSQGLLYQETQYF
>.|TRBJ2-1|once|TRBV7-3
TGTGCCAGCAGCATTGTCGGCGGGGTCGCATACAATGAGCAGTTCTTC
CASSIVGGVAYNEQFF
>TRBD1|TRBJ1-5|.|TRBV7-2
TGTGCCAGCAGCCTGGGACAGGGAGGGGACAGGCCCCAGCATTTT
CASSLGQGGDRPQHF
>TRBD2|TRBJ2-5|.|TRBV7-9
TGTGCCAGCAGCCCCTCTCTAGCGGGGGCCGGGGAGACCCAGTACTTC
CASSPSLAGAGETQYF
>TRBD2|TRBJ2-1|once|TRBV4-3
TGCGCCAGCAGCCAAGATCCGGCTAGCGGGAGCCGCTCCAATGAGCAGTTCTTC
CASSQDPASGSRSNEQFF
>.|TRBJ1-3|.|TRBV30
TGTGCCTGGAGTTTAGGGAGCGGAAACACCATATATTTT
CAWSLGSGNTIYF
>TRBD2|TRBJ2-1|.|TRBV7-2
TGTGCCAGCAGCTTAGACCTAGCGGGGGCCAATGAGCAGTTCTTC
CASSLDLAGANEQFF
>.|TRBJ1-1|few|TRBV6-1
TGTGCCAGCAGTGAAGCGCCGGGTTTGAGCGCTGAAGCTTTCTTT
CASSEAPGLSAEAFF
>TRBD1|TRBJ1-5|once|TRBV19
TGTGCCAGTAGTACGGGACAGGGCGGTCAGCCCCAGCATTTT
CASSTGQGGQPQHF
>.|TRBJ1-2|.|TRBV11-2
TGTGCCAGCAGCTTAGATGGGGGCTTGGATGGCTACACCTTC
CASSLDGGLDGYTF
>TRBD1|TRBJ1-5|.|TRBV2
TGTGCCAGCAGTGGGGACAGGGTGGACAATCAGCCCCAGCATTTT
CASSGDRVDNQPQHF
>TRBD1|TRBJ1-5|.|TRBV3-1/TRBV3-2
TGTGCCAGCAGCCAATCCGGGACAGGGGGCGGTGGCAATCAGCCCCAGCATTTT
CASSQSGTGGGGNQPQHF
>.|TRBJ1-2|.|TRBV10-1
TGCGCCAGCAGTGAGTCGAGGAGAGGCTATGGCTACACCTTC
CASSESRRGYGYTF
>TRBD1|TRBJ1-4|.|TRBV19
TGTGCCAGCCACAGGGGGTTCGGTGAAAAACTGTTTTTT
CASHRGFGEKLFF
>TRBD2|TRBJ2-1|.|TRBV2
TGTGCCAGCAGTGAAGGCGGCCTAGCGGGGGGGCTCGGATACAATGAGCAGTTCTTC
CASSEGGLAGGLGYNEQFF
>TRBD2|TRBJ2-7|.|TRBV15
TGTGCCACCAGCAGAGAACGAGCGGGAGGCATCCACGAGCAGTACTTC
CATSRERAGGIHEQYF
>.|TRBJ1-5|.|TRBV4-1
TGCGCCAGCGGGTGTTGGGGGACAACTTTTTATAGCAATCAGCCCCAGCATTTT
CASGCWGTTFYSNQPQHF
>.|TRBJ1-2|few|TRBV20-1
TGCAGTGTCGCGGGCTATGGCTACACCTTC
CSVAGYGYTF
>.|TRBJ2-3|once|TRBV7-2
TGTGCCAGCAGCTTAGGGCTTCTAGATATAGATACGCAGTATTTT
CASSLGLLDIDTQYF
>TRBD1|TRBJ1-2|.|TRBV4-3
TGCGCCAGCAGCCAAGAGGGAGGCAGGGGGCGGAATGGCTACACCTTC
CASSQEGGRGRNGYTF
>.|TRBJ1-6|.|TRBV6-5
TGTGCCAGCAGCCCGGACGGGGATAATTCACCCCTCCACTTT
CASSPDGDNSPLHF
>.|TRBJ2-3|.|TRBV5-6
TGTGCCAGCAGCTTGAGTAATTGGCCCTTTCAGTATTTT
CASSLSNWPFQYF
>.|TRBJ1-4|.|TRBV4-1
TGCGCCAGCAGTGCCAGGGCGGATGCAACTAATGAAAAACTGTTTTTT
CASSARADATNEKLFF
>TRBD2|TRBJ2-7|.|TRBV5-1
TGCGCCAGCAGCATGACTAGCGGGGGACTCCCCGCCTACGAGCAGTACTTC
CASSMTSGGLPAYEQYF
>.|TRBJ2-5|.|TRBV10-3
TGTGCCATCAGTGAGCCTCCTCTCCAAGAGACCCAGTACTTC
CAISEPPLQETQYF
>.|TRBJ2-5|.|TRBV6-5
TGTGCCAGCACAGTAAGGGGCAGGGAGACCCAGTACTTC
CASTVRGRETQYF
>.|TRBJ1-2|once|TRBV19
TGTGCCAGTAGTAAAGCTCCCTATGGCTACACCTTC
CASSKAPYGYTF
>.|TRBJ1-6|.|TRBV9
TGTGCCAGCAGCGAGGGAGGTGTTGGGAATTCACCCCTCCACTTT
CASSEGGVGNSPLHF
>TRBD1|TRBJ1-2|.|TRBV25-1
TGTGCCAGCAGTGCCAGACAGGGGGTTGGCTACACCTTC
CASSARQGVGYTF
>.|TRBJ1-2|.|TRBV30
TGTGCCTGGAATACCGTGAGGGTTCTAGCTCACACCTTC
CAWNTVRVLAHTF
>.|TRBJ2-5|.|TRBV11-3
TGTGCCAGCAGCTTAGCTGGGGGCGCGGGAGAGACCCAGTACTTC
CASSLAGGAGETQYF
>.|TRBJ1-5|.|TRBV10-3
TGTGCCATCAGTGAGAAACAGAGCAATCAGCCCCAGCATTTT
CAISEKQSNQPQHF
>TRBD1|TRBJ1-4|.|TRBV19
TGTGCCCCCCAAAGGGGGACAGAAAATGAAAAACTGTTTTTT
CAPQRGTENEKLFF
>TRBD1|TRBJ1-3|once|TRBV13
TGTGCCAGCAGCCAGGGACAGGGAACCTTCGGAAACACCATATATTTT
CASSQGQGTFGNTIYF
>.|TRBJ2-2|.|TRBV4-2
TGTGCCAGCAGCCAAGACCCGTCCGGGGAGCTGTTTTTT
CASSQDPSGELFF
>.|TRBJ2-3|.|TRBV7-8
TGTGCCAGCAGCTCCTACGGTCAGGCCCTTAGCACAGATACGCAGTATTTT
CASSSYGQALSTDTQYF
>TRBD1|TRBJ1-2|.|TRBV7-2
TGTGCCAGCAGCCCTGGACAGGGGGCGCTAAGGGGCTACACCTTC
CASSPGQGALRGYTF
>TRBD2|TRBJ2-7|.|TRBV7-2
TGTGCCAGCAGCACAGCCGGGACTAGCGGCTACGAGCAGTACTTC
CASSTAGTSGYEQYF
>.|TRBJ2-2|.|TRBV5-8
TGTGCCAGCAGCTTTCAGGGGACCGGCGGGGAGCTGTTTTTT
CASSFQGTGGELFF
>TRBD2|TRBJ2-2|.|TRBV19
TGTGCCAGTAGAGTAGCGGGAACCACCGGGGAGCTGTTTTTT
CASRVAGTTGELFF
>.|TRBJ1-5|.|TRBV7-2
TGTGCCAGCAGCCTTCAGGGAAATCAGCCCCAGCATTTT
CASSLQGNQPQHF
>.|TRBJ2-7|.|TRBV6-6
TGTGCCAGCGATCCGGGACTGCGCTACGAGCAGTACTTC
CASDPGLRYEQYF
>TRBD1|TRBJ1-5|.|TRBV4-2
TGTGCCAGCAGCCAAGTTACAGGGGGCAATCAGCCCCAGCATTTT
CASSQVTGGNQPQHF
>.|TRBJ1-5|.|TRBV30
TGTGCCTGGAGTGTACAGGGCAATCAGCCCCAGCATTTT
CAWSVQGNQPQHF
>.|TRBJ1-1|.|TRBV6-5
TGTGCCAGCAGTTACTATCTGCAGGGTGACACTGAAGCTTTCTTT
CASSYYLQGDTEAFF
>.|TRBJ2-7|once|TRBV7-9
TGTGCCAGCAGCCCAACAGTATACGAGCAGTACTTC
CASSPTVYEQYF
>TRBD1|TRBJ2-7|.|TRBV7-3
TGTGCCAGCAGCTTCGGGGGACAGGGTAACGAGCAGTACTTC
CASSFGGQGNEQYF
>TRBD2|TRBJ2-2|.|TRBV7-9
TGTGCCAGCAGTTTGCAGACTAGCTTCACCGGGGAGCTGTTTTTT
CASSLQTSFTGELFF
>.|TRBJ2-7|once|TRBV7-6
TGTGCCAGCAGCTTATCCGCGGAACCCTACGAGCAGTACTTC
CASSLSAEPYEQYF